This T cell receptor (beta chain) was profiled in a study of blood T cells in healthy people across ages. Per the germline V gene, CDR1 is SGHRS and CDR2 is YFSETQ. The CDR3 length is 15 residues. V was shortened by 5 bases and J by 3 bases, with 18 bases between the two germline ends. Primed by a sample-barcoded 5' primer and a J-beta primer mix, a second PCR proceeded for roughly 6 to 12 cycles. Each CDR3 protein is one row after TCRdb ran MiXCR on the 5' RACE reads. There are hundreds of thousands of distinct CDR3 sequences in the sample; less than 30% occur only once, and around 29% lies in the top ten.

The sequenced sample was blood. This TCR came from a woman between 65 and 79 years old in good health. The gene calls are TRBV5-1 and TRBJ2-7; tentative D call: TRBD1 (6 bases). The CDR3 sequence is CASRVSWTEDYEQYF. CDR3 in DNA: TGCGCCAGCAGGGTTTCCTGGACAGAGGACTACGAGCAGTACTTC.